This T cell receptor (beta chain) was sequenced for a study of T cell responses to AZD1222 COVID-19 vaccine. Study observations and caveats: Spike-specific TCR depth and breadth grew after two AZD1222 doses.

There are 18 residues in the CDR3. Trimming cost V 0 bases and J 3 bases, with 17 bases left between them. Germline CDR1 is KGHDR and CDR2 is SFDVKD. In regard to this clone: The antigen is not known.

Using immunoSEQ multiplex PCR, the repertoire was profiled, and TCRdb retains in-frame clones only, with some absent. The sample lists about 86,000 clones; approximately 90% were seen once. This TCR was sampled from an adult who received the AZD1222 COVID-19 vaccine. The starting material was peripheral blood, obtained 28 days after the second AZD1222 dose. The J gene is TRBJ2-1, the V gene TRBV24-1; no firm D call. The CDR3: CATSDLQEGNPYYNEQFF. CDR3 in DNA: TGTGCCACCAGTGATTTGCAAGAAGGAAACCCCTACTACAATGAGCAGTTCTTC.